The entry that follows covers one TCR beta chain sequence. Its antigen is unknown. There are no base qualities to consult, and no much larger clone falls within one base. TCR libraries were generated with the immunoSEQ multiplex PCR assay, using TCR-beta and/or TCR-alpha/delta assays for each sample. The Illumina high-throughput platform was used to sequence the amplified TCR libraries. Under the source paper's analysis protocol: Clustering and dimensionality reduction relied on pairwise TCRdist distances among GMM-specific receptors from T cells that were either sorted ex vivo or expanded in vitro. Each clinical repertoire received a mean NN-distance score, defined as the average TCRdist to the nearest 10% of tetramer-positive reference sequences. To compute GEM TCR motif frequency, the fraction of unique TCRs matching known GEM sequences by V/J usage and CDR3 length was calculated. Linear discriminant analysis with leave-one-out cross-validation, implemented in scikit-learn, was used to classify active tuberculosis. Here the immuneACCESS table is served through TCRdb, limited to in-frame sequences with V and J called. Missing clones are a known gap in these copies; in checked studies unresolved V genes cover under half, and the rest lacks a known reason. D and trimming were read from the DNA, whereas the V and J calls and clone size are those reported in that table. The sample yields about 30,000 clones; 95% to 96% were counted once. The ten largest account for roughly 2.5% of the sample.

The data were taken from a study of T cells in tuberculosis (dated by TCRdb to between 2018 and 2020). In the study overall: In the study, CD1B tetramers and high-throughput TCR immunosequencing were combined to characterize T cells specific for the mycobacterial lipid antigen glucose monomycolate (GMM). A South African clinical cohort compared IGRA-negative adolescents, IGRA-positive adolescents with latent tuberculosis and adults with active tuberculosis, over eight per group. What the study reported, not specific to this receptor: Active tuberculosis TCR-alpha repertoires showed smaller mean NN-distances to GMM-specific TCRs than IGRA-negative controls, suggesting clonal expansion of these TCRs. An accuracy of 80% to 90% (AUROC around 0.9) was reached by a classifier using the diverse GMM-specific repertoire, compared with 70% accuracy when GEM motif frequencies were used. Clinical samples were chosen by availability of cryopreserved specimens, and active tuberculosis cases were adults while controls were adolescents. The smaller NN-distances were partly driven by shorter CDR3-alpha lengths in active tuberculosis patients, and the difference for TCR-beta did not reach statistical significance.

At study entry, adolescents were screened for latent tuberculosis infection by tuberculin skin test and QuantiFERON-TB GOLD In-Tube IGRA. Immunosequencing of unsorted cryopreserved PBMC covered, on average, about 99,000 T cells per clinical donor. Eleven high schools in the Worcester region of the Western Cape, South Africa, served as enrollment sites for adolescents aged 12 to 18 years. Ten M. tuberculosis-infected and around 10 uninfected adolescents were selected with matching for age and sex. Adolescent PBMC were isolated from freshly drawn heparinized blood by density centrifugation and cryopreserved. The sequence was collected from a donor between 10 and 29 years old with latent tuberculosis or without tuberculosis infection. Sequenced input: PBMCs.

The CDR3 protein sequence reads: CASSLEEGIEQYF. The sequenced DNA: TGTGCCAGCAGCTTAGAGGAGGGCATCGAGCAGTACTTC. The chain couples TRBV7-7 to TRBJ2-7, and the D gene may be TRBD2, 6 bases matching. Taken from the germline V gene (reference sequence), the CDR1 and CDR2 loops are SSHAT and FNYEAQ. The CDR3 starts with the cysteine, ends with the phenylalanine, and has 13 residues. The only DNA kept is the CDR3, 39 bases in frame from the first base. At the junction V is shortened by 1 base and J by 6 bases, with 10 bases in between.